This T cell receptor beta chain was recorded in a study of cytomegalovirus exposure and HLA in healthy donors. Use of 60 Vbeta and 13 Jbeta primers characterized the PCR. The repertoire was sequenced with immunoSEQ multiplex PCR; TCRdb's copy has only in-frame clones and lacks some. The data contain around 150,000 clones, 60% to 80% of them singletons. A remark on this clone: The same CDR3 can be traced to other DNA sequences in this sample.

The germline V gene has CDR1 MNHEY and CDR2 SMNVEV (reference sequence). V dropped 6 bases and J dropped 4; count of bases not matched to a gene: 6. This CDR3 is 13 amino acids long. This sequence joins TRBV27 and TRBJ2-7, with 7 bases matching TRBD2. The TCR comes from a woman in her 40s in good health and CMV-seronegative. The sequenced sample consisted of PBMCs. The CDR3, as DNA: TGTGCCAGCAGCCTGGGGGGGGGTTACGAGCAGTACTTC. Its protein product is CASSLGGGYEQYF.